This T cell receptor beta chain stems from a study of tissue T cells after allogeneic stem cell transplantation. Concerning this clone: Its antigen remains unknown.

TCRbeta CDR3 was sequenced at survey depth with template counts. This table comes from immunoSEQ multiplex PCR, and its TCRdb copy is limited to in-frame clones, with some not included. The sample carries just over 25,000 clones, about 89% recorded once. Points from the study as a whole: Anatomically similar tissues had similar TCR repertoires within each patient. Tissue-detected TCR repertoire was only partly captured by blood and spleen T cells.

CDR3 length equals 14 residues. Losses at the gene ends were 5 bases for V and 4 bases for J; bases not matched to a gene: 5. Germline V gene sequence: CDR1 LGHDT, CDR2 YNNKEL (reference sequence). The specimen comprised blood, sampled before transplantation. The TCR originated in a male donor aged 60 or over who later had graft-versus-host disease after an allogeneic stem cell transplant. This chain links TRBV3-1 (or the pseudogene TRBV3-2) with TRBJ2-3; 8 bases are a match to TRBD1. The CDR3 loop reads CASSSRTGSDTQYF. The CDR3 DNA reads as TGTGCCAGCAGCTCGCGGACAGGGTCAGATACGCAGTATTTT.